This T cell receptor (beta chain) was identified in a study of shared clonotypes between healthy human individuals. This table comes from immunoSEQ multiplex PCR, and its TCRdb copy is limited to in-frame clones, with some not included. The sample yields around 2.5 million clones, roughly 93% seen once. This CDR3 is built from 14 residues. The V gene lost 5 bases and the J gene lost 0 bases, with 10 bases spanning the gap. The germline V gene has CDR1 SGHTA and CDR2 FQGNSA. Of note for this clone: Its antigen remains unidentified.

Overall study findings and caveats: In the sorted subsets, rarefaction showed sequencing was incomplete despite large depth.

V usage is TRBV7-2 and J usage is TRBJ1-1; D is unclear. This receptor was obtained from a man between 18 and 35 years old in good health. Some clones in this sample may be carry-over from other donors' samples. Sequencing used naive CD4+ T cells from PBMCs. Subset in this sample: CD45RA+ positively selected. CDR3 in amino acids: CASSPRAMNTEAFF. As DNA, the CDR3 is TGTGCCAGCAGCCCTCGGGCGATGAACACTGAAGCTTTCTTT.